This TCR beta chain was captured by sequencing in a study of blood T cells in healthy people across ages. This clonotype was counted only a few times. Germline values: CDR1 LNHNV, CDR2 YYDKDF (reference sequence). This CDR3 contains 16 residues. Trimming cost V 2 bases and J 4 bases, with 17 bases left between them. The second PCR ran roughly 6 to 11 cycles with a sample-barcoded 5' primer and J-beta primers. Each CDR3 protein is one row after TCRdb ran MiXCR on the 5' RACE reads. The data show around 800,000 distinct CDR3 sequences, under 45% seen once. What was sequenced was blood. The rearrangement uses TRBV15 and TRBJ1-2; D might be TRBD1 (6 bases). The receptor was isolated from a man aged 55 to 70 in good health. CDR3 coding DNA: TGTGCCACCAGCAGATCCCTGGACAGTCGGTTCTATGGCTACACCTTC. Its translation: CATSRSLDSRFYGYTF.